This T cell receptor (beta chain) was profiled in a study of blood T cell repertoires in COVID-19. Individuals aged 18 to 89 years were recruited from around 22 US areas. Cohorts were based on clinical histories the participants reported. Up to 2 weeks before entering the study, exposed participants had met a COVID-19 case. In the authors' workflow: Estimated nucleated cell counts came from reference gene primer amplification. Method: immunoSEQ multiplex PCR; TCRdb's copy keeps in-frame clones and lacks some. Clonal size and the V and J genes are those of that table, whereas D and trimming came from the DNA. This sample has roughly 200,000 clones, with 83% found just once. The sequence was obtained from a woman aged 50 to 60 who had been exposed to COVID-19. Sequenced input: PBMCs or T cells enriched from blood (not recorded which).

CDR3 loop: CASSLARRGETQYF. CDR3 in DNA: TGTGCCAGCAGCTTGGCCCGGCGGGGGGAGACCCAGTACTTC. The rearrangement uses TRBV5-5 and TRBJ2-5; 7 bases map to TRBD2. CDR1 SGHKS and CDR2 YYEKEE come from the germline V gene (reference sequence). V lost 0 bases to trimming and J lost 5 bases; unmatched junction nucleotides: 4. This CDR3 has 14 amino acids.